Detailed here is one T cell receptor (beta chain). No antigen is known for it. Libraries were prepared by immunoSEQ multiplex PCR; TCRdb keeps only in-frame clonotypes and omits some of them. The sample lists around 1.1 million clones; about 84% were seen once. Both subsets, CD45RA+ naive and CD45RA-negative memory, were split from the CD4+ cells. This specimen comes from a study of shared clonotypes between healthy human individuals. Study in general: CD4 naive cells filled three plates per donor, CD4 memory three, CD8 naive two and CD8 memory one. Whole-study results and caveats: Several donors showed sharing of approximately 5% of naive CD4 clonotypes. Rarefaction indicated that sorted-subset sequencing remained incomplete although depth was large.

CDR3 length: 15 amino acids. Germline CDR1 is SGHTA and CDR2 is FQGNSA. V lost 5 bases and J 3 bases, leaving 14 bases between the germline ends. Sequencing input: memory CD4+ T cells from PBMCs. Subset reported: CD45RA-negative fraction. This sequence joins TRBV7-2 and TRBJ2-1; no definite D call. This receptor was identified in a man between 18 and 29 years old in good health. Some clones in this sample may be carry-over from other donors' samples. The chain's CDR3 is CASSRDGHDYNEQFF. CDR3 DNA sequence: TGTGCCAGCAGCAGAGACGGCCACGACTACAATGAGCAGTTCTTC.